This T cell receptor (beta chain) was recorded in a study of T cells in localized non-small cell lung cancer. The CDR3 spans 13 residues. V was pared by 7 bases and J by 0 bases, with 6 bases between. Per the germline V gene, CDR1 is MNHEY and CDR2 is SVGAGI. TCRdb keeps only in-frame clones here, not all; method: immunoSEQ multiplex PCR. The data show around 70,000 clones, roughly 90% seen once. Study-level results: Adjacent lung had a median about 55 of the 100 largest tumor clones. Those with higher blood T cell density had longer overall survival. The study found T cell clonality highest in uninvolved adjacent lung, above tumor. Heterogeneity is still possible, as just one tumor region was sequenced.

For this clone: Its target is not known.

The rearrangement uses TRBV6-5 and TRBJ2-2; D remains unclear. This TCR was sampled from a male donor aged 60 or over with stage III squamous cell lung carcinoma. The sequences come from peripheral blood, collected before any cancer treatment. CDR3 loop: CASIDPNTGELFF. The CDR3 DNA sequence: TGTGCCAGCATAGACCCGAACACCGGGGAGCTGTTTTTT.